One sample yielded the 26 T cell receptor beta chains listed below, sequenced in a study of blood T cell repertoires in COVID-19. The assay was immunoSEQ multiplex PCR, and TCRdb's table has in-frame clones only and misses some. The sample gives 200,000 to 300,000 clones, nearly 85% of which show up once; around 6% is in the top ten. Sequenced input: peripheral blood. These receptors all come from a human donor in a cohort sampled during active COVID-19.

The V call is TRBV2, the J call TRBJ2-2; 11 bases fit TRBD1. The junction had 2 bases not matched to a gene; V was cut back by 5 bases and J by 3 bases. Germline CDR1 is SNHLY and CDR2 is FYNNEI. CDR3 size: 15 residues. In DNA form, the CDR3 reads TGTGCCAGCAGTTGGGACAGGGGGGACACCGGGGAGCTGTTTTTT. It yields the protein CASSWDRGDTGELFF.

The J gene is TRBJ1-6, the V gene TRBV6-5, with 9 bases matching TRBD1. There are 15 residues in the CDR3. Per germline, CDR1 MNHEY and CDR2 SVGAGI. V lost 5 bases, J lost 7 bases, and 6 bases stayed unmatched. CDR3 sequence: CASSRQGVRNSPLHF. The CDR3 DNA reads TGTGCCAGCAGTCGACAGGGGGTGAGGAATTCACCCCTCCACTTT.

The CDR3 protein is CASSLIPGQEYEQYF. CDR3 nucleotide sequence: TGCGCCAGCAGCTTGATACCGGGACAGGAGTACGAGCAGTACTTC. This rearrangement joins TRBV5-1 to TRBJ2-7; 8 bases align to TRBD1. Germline assignment: CDR1 SGHRS and CDR2 YFSETQ. Trimming cost V 1 base and J 4 bases; bases outside gene matches: 7. The CDR3 runs to 15 residues.

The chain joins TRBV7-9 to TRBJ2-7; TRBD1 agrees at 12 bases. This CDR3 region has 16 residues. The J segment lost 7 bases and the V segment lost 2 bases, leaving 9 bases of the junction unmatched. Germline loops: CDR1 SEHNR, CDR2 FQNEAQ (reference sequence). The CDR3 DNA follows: TGTGCCAGCAGCTTACCTCCGGGACAGGGGGCGGGGGAGCAGTACTTC. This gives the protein CASSLPPGQGAGEQYF.

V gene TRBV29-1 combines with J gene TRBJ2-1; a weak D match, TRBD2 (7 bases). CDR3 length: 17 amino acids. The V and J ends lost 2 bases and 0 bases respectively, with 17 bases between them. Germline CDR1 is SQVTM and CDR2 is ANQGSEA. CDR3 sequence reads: CSVEWGGRTSSYNEQFF. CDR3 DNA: TGCAGCGTTGAATGGGGGGGCAGGACGAGCTCCTACAATGAGCAGTTCTTC.

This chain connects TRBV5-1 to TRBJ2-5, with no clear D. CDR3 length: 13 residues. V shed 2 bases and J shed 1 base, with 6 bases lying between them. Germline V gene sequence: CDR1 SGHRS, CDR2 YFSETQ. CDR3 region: CASSFTSQETQYF. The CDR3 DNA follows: TGCGCCAGCAGCTTCACGAGCCAAGAGACCCAGTACTTC.

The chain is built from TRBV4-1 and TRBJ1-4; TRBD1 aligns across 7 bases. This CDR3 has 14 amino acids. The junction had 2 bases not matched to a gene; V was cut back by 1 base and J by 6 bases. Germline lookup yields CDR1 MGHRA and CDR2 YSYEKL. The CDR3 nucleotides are TGCGCCAGCAGCCAAGGGCAGGGGGATGAAAAACTGTTTTTT. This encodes CASSQGQGDEKLFF.

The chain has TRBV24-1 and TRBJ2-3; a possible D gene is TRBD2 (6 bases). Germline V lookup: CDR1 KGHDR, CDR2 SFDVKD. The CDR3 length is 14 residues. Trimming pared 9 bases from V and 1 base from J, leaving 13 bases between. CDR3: CATPEERGTDTQYF. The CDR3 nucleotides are TGTGCCACCCCGGAGGAGCGGGGCACAGATACGCAGTATTTT.

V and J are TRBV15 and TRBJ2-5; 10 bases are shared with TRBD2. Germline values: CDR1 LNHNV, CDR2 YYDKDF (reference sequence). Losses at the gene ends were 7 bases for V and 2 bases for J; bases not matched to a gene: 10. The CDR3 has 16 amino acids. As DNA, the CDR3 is TGTGCCACCACTCGGAGCGGGAGGGCCGGGCAAGAGACCCAGTACTTC. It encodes CATTRSGRAGQETQYF.

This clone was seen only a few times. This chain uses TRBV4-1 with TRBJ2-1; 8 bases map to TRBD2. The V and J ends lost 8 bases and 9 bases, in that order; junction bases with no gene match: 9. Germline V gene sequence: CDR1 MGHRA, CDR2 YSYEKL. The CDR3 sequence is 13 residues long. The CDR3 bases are TGCGCCAGCCAAGAAACGGGAGGGAGTGAGCAGTTCTTC. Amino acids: CASQETGGSEQFF.

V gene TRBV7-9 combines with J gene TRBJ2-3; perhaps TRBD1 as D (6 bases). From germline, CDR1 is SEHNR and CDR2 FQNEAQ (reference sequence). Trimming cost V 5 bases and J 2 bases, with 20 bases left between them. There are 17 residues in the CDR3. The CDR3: CASSIKNRVGATDTQYF. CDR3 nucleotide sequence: TGTGCCAGCAGCATCAAAAACAGGGTTGGGGCCACAGATACGCAGTATTTT.

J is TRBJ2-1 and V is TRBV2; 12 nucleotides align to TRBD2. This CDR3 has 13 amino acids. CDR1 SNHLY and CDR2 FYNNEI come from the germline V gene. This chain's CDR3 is CATGTSGFGEQFF. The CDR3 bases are TGTGCAACCGGGACTAGCGGGTTTGGTGAGCAGTTCTTC.

Here the CDR3 DNA reads TGTGCCAGCAGGCACCGGGACAGGGTTCCAGAGACCCAGTACTTC. Residues: CASRHRDRVPETQYF. This chain links TRBV6-5 with TRBJ2-5, with 9 bases aligning to TRBD1. Germline assignment: CDR1 MNHEY and CDR2 SVGAGI. Germline trimming cut 6 bases from V and 4 bases from J; bases unmatched to any gene: 9. The CDR3 has 15 amino acids.

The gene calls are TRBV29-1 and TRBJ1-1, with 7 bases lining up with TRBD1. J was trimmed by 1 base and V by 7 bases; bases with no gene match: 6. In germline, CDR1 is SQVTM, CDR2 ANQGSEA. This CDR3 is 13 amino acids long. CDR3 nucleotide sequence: TGCAGCGCGAGGGACAGTAGGAACACTGAAGCTTTCTTT. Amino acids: CSARDSRNTEAFF.

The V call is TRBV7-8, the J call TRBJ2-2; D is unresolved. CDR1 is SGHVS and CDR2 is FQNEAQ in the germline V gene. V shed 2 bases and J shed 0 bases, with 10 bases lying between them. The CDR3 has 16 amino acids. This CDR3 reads CASSLIVGTNTGELFF. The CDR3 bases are TGTGCCAGCAGCTTAATCGTGGGCACGAACACCGGGGAGCTGTTTTTT.

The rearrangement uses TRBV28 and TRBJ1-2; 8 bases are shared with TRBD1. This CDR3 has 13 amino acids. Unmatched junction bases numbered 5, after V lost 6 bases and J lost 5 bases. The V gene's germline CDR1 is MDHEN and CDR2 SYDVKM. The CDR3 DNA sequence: TGTGCCAGCAGCCCAGGGGGCAGGTATGGCTACACCTTC. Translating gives CASSPGGRYGYTF.

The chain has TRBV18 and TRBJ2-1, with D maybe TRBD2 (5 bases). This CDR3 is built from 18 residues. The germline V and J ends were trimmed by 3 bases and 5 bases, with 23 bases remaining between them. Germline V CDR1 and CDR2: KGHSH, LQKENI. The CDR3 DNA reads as TGTGCCAGCTCACCTTTTCGGCCTAGCAGCCTAAATGACAATGAGCAGTTCTTC. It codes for CASSPFRPSSLNDNEQFF.

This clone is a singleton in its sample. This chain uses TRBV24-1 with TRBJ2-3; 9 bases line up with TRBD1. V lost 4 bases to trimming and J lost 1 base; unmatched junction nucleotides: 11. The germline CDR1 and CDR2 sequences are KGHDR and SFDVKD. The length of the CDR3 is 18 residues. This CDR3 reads CATSESPGQGFGTDTQYF. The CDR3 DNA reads TGTGCCACCAGTGAATCTCCGGGACAGGGCTTCGGCACAGATACGCAGTATTTT.

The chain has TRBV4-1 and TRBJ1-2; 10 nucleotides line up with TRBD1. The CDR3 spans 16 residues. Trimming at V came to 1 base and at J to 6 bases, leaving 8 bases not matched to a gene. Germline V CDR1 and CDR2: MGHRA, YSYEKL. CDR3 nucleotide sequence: TGCGCCAGCAGCCAAGGACAGGGGGCCGGTACTCATGGCTACACCTTC. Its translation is CASSQGQGAGTHGYTF.

The CDR3 region is CASSRQGSSTNEKLFF. CDR3 coding DNA: TGTGCCAGCAGCCGACAGGGGAGTTCAACTAATGAAAAACTGTTTTTT. V usage is TRBV5-5 and J usage is TRBJ1-4, with 8 bases lining up with TRBD1. Trimming at V came to 4 bases and at J to 0 bases, leaving 5 bases not matched to a gene. Germline lookup yields CDR1 SGHKS and CDR2 YYEKEE (reference sequence). This CDR3 spans 16 amino acids.

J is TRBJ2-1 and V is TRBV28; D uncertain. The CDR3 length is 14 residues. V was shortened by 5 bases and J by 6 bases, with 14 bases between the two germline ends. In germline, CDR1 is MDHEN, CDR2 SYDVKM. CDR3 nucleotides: TGTGCCAGCAGTCCCCCTGGCAGATTCAATGAGCAGTTCTTC. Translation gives CASSPPGRFNEQFF.

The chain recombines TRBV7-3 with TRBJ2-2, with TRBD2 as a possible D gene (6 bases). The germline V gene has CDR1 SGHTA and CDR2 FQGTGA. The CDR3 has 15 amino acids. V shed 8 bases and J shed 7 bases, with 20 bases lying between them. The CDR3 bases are TGTGCCAGCCGAGTCGGGCCTAGCGCTAACGGGGAGCTGTTTTTT. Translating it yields CASRVGPSANGELFF.

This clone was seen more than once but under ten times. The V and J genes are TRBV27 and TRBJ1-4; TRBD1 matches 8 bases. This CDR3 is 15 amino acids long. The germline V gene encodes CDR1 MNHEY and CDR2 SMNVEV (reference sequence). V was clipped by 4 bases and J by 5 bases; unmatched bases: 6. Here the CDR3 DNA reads TGTGCCAGCAGTTCTTGGACAGGGTCGAATGAAAAACTGTTTTTT. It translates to CASSSWTGSNEKLFF.

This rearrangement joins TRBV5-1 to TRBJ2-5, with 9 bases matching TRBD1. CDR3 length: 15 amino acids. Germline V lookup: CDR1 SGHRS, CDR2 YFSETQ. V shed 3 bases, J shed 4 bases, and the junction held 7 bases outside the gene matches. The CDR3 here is CASSWGQGAGETQYF. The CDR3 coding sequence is TGCGCCAGCAGCTGGGGACAGGGCGCGGGAGAGACCCAGTACTTC. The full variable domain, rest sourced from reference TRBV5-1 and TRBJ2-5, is KAGVTQTPRYLIKTRGQQVTLSCSPISGHRSVSWYQQTPGQGLQFLFEYFSETQRNKGNFPGRFSGRQFSNSRSEMNVSTLELGDSALYLCASSWGQGAGETQYFGPGTRLLVL.

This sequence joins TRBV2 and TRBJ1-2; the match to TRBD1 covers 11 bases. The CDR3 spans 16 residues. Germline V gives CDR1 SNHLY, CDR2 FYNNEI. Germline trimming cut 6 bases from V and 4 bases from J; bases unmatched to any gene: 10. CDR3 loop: CASRNPGTGGAYGYTF. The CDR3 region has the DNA TGTGCCAGCAGAAATCCCGGGACAGGGGGAGCCTATGGCTACACCTTC.

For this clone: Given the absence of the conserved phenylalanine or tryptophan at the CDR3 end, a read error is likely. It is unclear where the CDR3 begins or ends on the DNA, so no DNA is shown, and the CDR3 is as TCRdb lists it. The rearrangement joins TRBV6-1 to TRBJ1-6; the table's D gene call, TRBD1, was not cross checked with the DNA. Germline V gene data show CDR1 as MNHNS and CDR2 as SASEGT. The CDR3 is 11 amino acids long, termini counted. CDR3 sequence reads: CASSEAFERGI.